Included here is one T cell receptor beta chain sequence, with context. Sequencing was performed with immunoSEQ multiplex PCR; in TCRdb, only in-frame clones are kept and a portion is missing. The sample has roughly 150,000 clones; about 90% are singletons. The record originates from a study of control samples from healthy donors and cancer patients. Trimming took 0 bases from V and 6 from J, leaving 6 bases between them. This CDR3 region has 13 residues. Germline values: CDR1 SGDLS, CDR2 YYNGEE. The chain links TRBV9 to TRBJ2-2; a possible D gene is TRBD2 (5 bases). Sequenced input: blood. The clonotype was recovered from a young man in good health. The CDR3: CASSVGEPGELFF. Written as DNA, the CDR3 is TGTGCCAGCAGCGTAGGGGAGCCCGGGGAGCTGTTTTTT.